One sample yielded the 25 T cell receptor beta chains listed below, sequenced in a study of human T cells and chemical hapten exposure. MiXCR, run by TCRdb on the RACE reads, gives a single entry per CDR3 protein. The top ten hold approximately 2.3% of the sample, which has roughly 360,000 distinct CDR3 sequences, 4.8% seen once. As to time point: patch test 1, 2 weeks after DPC sensitization. As for treatment: therapeutic diphenylcyclopropenone sensitization with weekly scalp DPC. This sample comprised whole blood, obtained in connection with sensitization to the hapten diphenylcyclopropenone (DPC). These receptors all stem from a woman in her forties or fifties with alopecia areata. Some clones in this sample may be carry-over from other donors' samples.

This clonotype was picked up many times. The rearrangement joins TRBV27 to TRBJ2-7; the match to TRBD1 covers 11 bases. J was trimmed by 5 bases and V by 6 bases; bases with no gene match: 6. The CDR3 runs 14 residues. CDR1 is MNHEY, CDR2 SMNVEV, per germline (reference sequence). The CDR3 nucleotides read TGTGCCAGCAGCCAACCGGGACAGGGGGACGAGCAGTACTTC. As protein: CASSQPGQGDEQYF.

At least ten counts were recorded for this clonotype. The chain is built from TRBV12-3 or TRBV12-4 and TRBJ2-7; TRBD1 aligns across 9 bases. With 6 bases clipped from V and 3 bases from J, the junction kept 9 bases outside the gene matches. The CDR3 covers 15 residues. The CDR3, as DNA: TGTGCCAGCAGGGGATCCGGGACAGGGCACTACGAGCAGTACTTC. This sequence encodes CASRGSGTGHYEQYF.

This clonotype came up a few times. This chain links TRBV12-3 or TRBV12-4 with TRBJ1-5, with D perhaps TRBD1 (5 bases). CDR3 length: 14 residues. The V end was cut by 6 bases, the J end by 1 base, with 10 bases between. In DNA form, the CDR3 reads TGTGCCAGCAGGAAGACAGAAAGCAATCAGCCCCAGCATTTT. Its translation: CASRKTESNQPQHF.

The chain couples TRBV21-1 to TRBJ2-4; TRBD1, the table's D call, lacks a check against the DNA. TRBV21-1 is annotated as a pseudogene. The CDR3 contains 19 residues. CDR3 sequence reads: CASSIAMGTGVLAKNIQYF. In DNA form, the CDR3 reads TGTGCCAGCAGCATCGCAATGGGGACAGGGGTCTTAGCCAAAAACATTCAGTACTTC.

The V call is TRBV27, the J call TRBJ1-5, with D maybe TRBD1 (5 bases). The CDR3 spans 14 residues. Germline lookup yields CDR1 MNHEY and CDR2 SMNVEV (reference sequence). Between the trimmed V and J ends, which lost 3 bases and 7 bases, there was a span of 13 bases. The CDR3 is CASSFEAGIQPQHF. CDR3 in DNA: TGTGCCAGCAGTTTCGAGGCAGGGATACAGCCCCAGCATTTT.

This clonotype was counted ten times or more. This chain connects TRBV27 to TRBJ2-2; 10 nucleotides agree with TRBD2. From germline, CDR1 is MNHEY and CDR2 SMNVEV (reference sequence). CDR3 length: 15 amino acids. V trimming: 2 bases; J trimming: 7 bases; junction bases outside the gene matches: 4. CDR3 region: CASSLGGLASGELFF. Written as DNA, the CDR3 is TGTGCCAGCAGTTTAGGGGGACTAGCGAGCGGGGAGCTGTTTTTT.

The table lists this clonotype with a few counts. This sequence joins TRBV29-1 and TRBJ1-3; D is possibly TRBD1 (5 bases). Germline CDR1 is SQVTM and CDR2 is ANQGSEA. The V gene lost 1 base and the J gene lost 2 bases, with 6 bases spanning the gap. The CDR3 covers 13 residues. CDR3 loop: CSVEGGTGNTIYF. The CDR3 region has the DNA TGCAGCGTTGAAGGGGGCACTGGAAACACCATATATTTT.

The chain carries TRBV23-1 and TRBJ2-1; 9 bases line up with TRBD1. TRBV23-1 belongs to the ORF category, with a function that is uncertain. With V trimmed by 2 bases and J by 9 bases, 8 bases remained unmatched. This CDR3 is 15 amino acids long. The CDR3 loop is CASSQTGQGTGEQFF. In DNA, the CDR3 is TGCGCCAGCAGTCAAACGGGACAGGGCACCGGTGAGCAGTTCTTC.

This clonotype was recorded many times. The chain is built from TRBV5-1 and TRBJ2-3; D not certain. The CDR3 totals 15 residues. Germline lookup yields CDR1 SGHRS and CDR2 YFSETQ. Deletions cut 4 bases from V and 3 bases from J, with 15 bases between. CDR3 in DNA: TGCGCCAGCAGCCCCCTGACTCGAAAGACAGATACGCAGTATTTT. It encodes CASSPLTRKTDTQYF.

This clonotype has a count of ten or more. The V and J genes are TRBV6-5 and TRBJ1-2; TRBD1 might be the D (5 bases). Trimming stripped 6 bases from V and 7 bases from J, with 21 bases between. The CDR3 contains 15 residues. CDR1 MNHEY and CDR2 SVGAGI come from the germline V gene. CDR3 in amino acids: CASRSGAGPSFGYTF. Written as DNA, the CDR3 is TGTGCCAGCAGGTCTGGGGCAGGGCCGTCTTTTGGCTACACCTTC.

This clonotype occurred many times. V and J are TRBV3-1 and TRBJ1-2; unclear D gene. Trimming pared 0 bases from V and 5 bases from J, leaving 10 bases between. The V gene's germline CDR1 is LGHDT and CDR2 YNNKEL (reference sequence). The CDR3 loop spans 14 amino acids. CDR3 amino acids: CASSQERGEYGYTF. The DNA for the CDR3 is TGTGCCAGCAGCCAAGAGCGGGGAGAGTATGGCTACACCTTC.

The genes are TRBV6-5 and TRBJ2-1; the match to TRBD2 covers 14 bases. Germline lookup yields CDR1 MNHEY and CDR2 SVGAGI. This CDR3 region has 16 residues. Unmatched junction bases numbered 1, after V lost 4 bases and J lost 2 bases. CDR3 in amino acids: CASSSGLAGAYNEQFF. In DNA, the CDR3 is TGTGCCAGCAGTTCGGGACTAGCGGGGGCCTACAATGAGCAGTTCTTC.

The genes are TRBV5-1 and TRBJ2-3; 7 bases are shared with TRBD2. In germline, CDR1 is SGHRS, CDR2 YFSETQ. This CDR3 is 14 amino acids long. V was pared by 2 bases and J by 5 bases, with 5 bases of the junction left unmatched. The CDR3 DNA reads TGCGCCAGCAGCTTCACGGGGGAGGGAGATACGCAGTATTTT. It encodes CASSFTGEGDTQYF.

V usage is TRBV6-1 and J usage is TRBJ2-3; D unclear. The V end lost 2 bases, the J end lost 4 bases, and 10 bases lay between the germline ends. Germline loops: CDR1 MNHNS, CDR2 SASEGT. CDR3 size: 14 residues. The CDR3 nucleotides read TGTGCCAGCAGTGAAATGGTCCGCGCAGATACGCAGTATTTT. Residues: CASSEMVRADTQYF.

This clonotype was counted many times. The chain has TRBV3-1 and TRBJ2-7, with a weak D call TRBD2 (6 bases). The CDR3 is 14 residues long. Germline CDR1 and CDR2: LGHDT and YNNKEL (reference sequence). With 0 bases removed from V and 7 bases from J, the gap between germline ends came to 13 bases. The CDR3 DNA follows: TGTGCCAGCAGCCAAGACTGGACTATCAGGGAGCAGTACTTC. Its protein product is CASSQDWTIREQYF.

At least ten counts were recorded for this clonotype. The chain has TRBV20-1 and TRBJ2-1; TRBD1 matches 10 bases. Germline V CDR1 and CDR2: DFQATT, SNEGSKA (reference sequence). The length of the CDR3 is 17 residues. After removal of 5 bases from V and 5 bases from J, the junction contained 15 bases not matched to a gene. CDR3 sequence (DNA): TGCAGTGCTGACCGGGACAGGGGTCTTAGGGGGGACAATGAGCAGTTCTTC. It yields the protein CSADRDRGLRGDNEQFF.

This clonotype was found many times. The J gene is TRBJ1-1, the V gene TRBV12-3 or TRBV12-4; 8 positions agree with TRBD1. The CDR3 is made up of 15 amino acids. The ends lost 6 bases at V and 0 bases at J; junction bases unmatched: 6. The CDR3 sequence: CASRPPTGVNTEAFF. The CDR3 bases are TGTGCCAGCAGGCCCCCGACAGGGGTGAACACTGAAGCTTTCTTT.

This clonotype was counted between two and nine times. The genes are TRBV14 and TRBJ2-1; 8 bases align to TRBD2. This CDR3 has 13 amino acids. The V gene's germline CDR1 is SGHDN and CDR2 FVKESK. J lost 4 bases, V lost 7 bases, and 3 bases had no gene match. For the CDR3, the DNA is TGTGCCAGCAACGGGAGGGATTACAATGAGCAGTTCTTC. Translated: CASNGRDYNEQFF.

The chain employs TRBV18 and TRBJ2-5; 11 bases are a match to TRBD1. The trim removed 1 base at V and 5 bases at J, leaving 9 bases unmatched. The CDR3 has 17 residues. Germline loops: CDR1 KGHSH, CDR2 LQKENI. CDR3 bases: TGTGCCAGCTCACCACTCGACTGGGACAGGGGGACGGAGACCCAGTACTTC. Translating it yields CASSPLDWDRGTETQYF.

This clonotype appeared a few times. The CDR3, as DNA: TGCAGTGCTAGAGATCGGCTAGCGGGAGCCCTGGCCTACGAGCAGTACTTC. Its protein is CSARDRLAGALAYEQYF. This chain joins TRBV20-1 and TRBJ2-7; 10 nucleotides align to TRBD2. This CDR3 comprises 17 residues. With 0 bases clipped from V and 2 bases from J, the junction kept 10 bases outside the gene matches. Germline loops: CDR1 DFQATT, CDR2 SNEGSKA (reference sequence).

In its sample, this clonotype was seen many times. The chain has TRBV5-6 and TRBJ1-2, with TRBD1 matching 8 bases. The germline CDR1 and CDR2 sequences are SGHDT and YYEEEE. CDR3 size: 14 residues. V trimming: 4 bases; J trimming: 9 bases; junction bases outside the gene matches: 11. The CDR3: CASSEGGQGYRYTF. The CDR3 bases are TGTGCCAGCAGCGAGGGAGGACAGGGTTACCGCTACACCTTC.

This clonotype was found many times. The rearrangement uses TRBV7-9 and TRBJ1-1; no definite D call. This CDR3 region has 14 residues. V was trimmed by 4 bases and J by 3 bases, leaving 12 bases between them. CDR1 is SEHNR, CDR2 FQNEAQ, per germline (reference sequence). This CDR3 reads CASSSNDGDTEAFF. The CDR3, as DNA: TGTGCCAGCAGCTCCAACGACGGTGACACTGAAGCTTTCTTT.

This clonotype was observed at least ten times. The V call is TRBV3-1, the J call TRBJ2-1; D ambiguous. The CDR3 is made up of 11 amino acids. V was trimmed by 2 bases and J by 7 bases, leaving 3 bases between them. Germline CDR1 and CDR2: LGHDT and YNNKEL (reference sequence). DNA for the CDR3: TGTGCCAGCAGCCAATTGAATGAGCAGTTCTTC. Its protein product is CASSQLNEQFF.

This clonotype was recorded at least ten times. This rearrangement joins TRBV2 to TRBJ1-5, with D perhaps TRBD1 (5 bases). CDR3 length: 14 residues. CDR1 and CDR2 (germline): SNHLY, FYNNEI. Deletions cut 3 bases from V and 4 bases from J, with 10 bases between. The CDR3 DNA follows: TGTGCCAGCAGTGAGGGGCAGGGAAATCAGCCCCAGCATTTT. Translation: CASSEGQGNQPQHF.

This clonotype occurred a few times. The chain uses TRBV3-1 and TRBJ2-1; 15 nucleotides agree with TRBD2. From germline, CDR1 is LGHDT and CDR2 YNNKEL (reference sequence). The V segment lost 1 base and the J segment 13 bases; nucleotides outside the gene matches: 8. The CDR3 loop spans 16 amino acids. This CDR3 is CASSQGRTSGGARQFF. The CDR3 region has the DNA TGTGCCAGCAGCCAAGGGAGGACTAGCGGGGGGGCGCGTCAGTTCTTC.